This is a list of T cell receptor beta chains from one sample in a study of T-cell memory formation after mild COVID-19. In TCRdb, the 5' RACE reads were re-called with MiXCR into one record per CDR3 protein. The sample has 150,000 to 200,000 distinct CDR3 sequences, less than 20% seen once. Sequencing was carried out using PBMCs or a T cell subset sorted from them (not recorded which). The receptors come from a man in his late teens or twenties who had mild COVID-19 (a few samples of this study predate the infection). Cell type and time point are not known. The CDR3 runs from the conserved cysteine through the conserved F or W. The order of the fields is V gene, D gene, clone size, J gene, CDR3 DNA, CDR3 protein. D genes are given only for firm matches. Expanded clones are given a class, and other clones once, few, many or no size at all.

TRBV5-1	TRBD1	.	TRBJ1-2	TGCGCCAGCAGCGGTGATGGGACAGGCCGGGGCGGCTACACCTTC	CASSGDGTGRGGYTF
TRBV5-1	TRBD2	few	TRBJ2-5	TGCGCCAGCAGTTATAGCGGGGGAGAGACCCAGTACTTC	CASSYSGGETQYF
TRBV7-9	TRBD2	few	TRBJ2-1	TGTGCCAGCAGTATAGCGGGGAGCTACAATGAGCAGTTCTTC	CASSIAGSYNEQFF
TRBV10-3	.	.	TRBJ2-1	TGTGCCATCAGTGAGTCGCGGGGGCTTAGCTCCTACAATGAGCAGTTCTTC	CAISESRGLSSYNEQFF
TRBV28	.	.	TRBJ2-3	TGTGCCAGCAAACACAGGGATACGCAGTATTTT	CASKHRDTQYF
TRBV12-3/TRBV12-4	.	.	TRBJ2-3	TGTGCCAGCAGTCGAGAGACAGATACGCAGTATTTT	CASSRETDTQYF
TRBV28	TRBD1	few	TRBJ2-7	TGTGCCAGCAGGGTAGGGACAGGGCTGTACGAGCAGTACTTC	CASRVGTGLYEQYF
TRBV29-1	TRBD1	.	TRBJ2-7	TGCAGCGTTGGGGGACAGCGATACGAGCAGTACTTC	CSVGGQRYEQYF
TRBV30	.	few	TRBJ2-2	TGTGCCTGGATTCAGACGAACACCGGGGAGCTGTTTTTT	CAWIQTNTGELFF
TRBV5-1	.	.	TRBJ1-1	TGCGCCAGCACCGGGGGGGGCAGGGCGAACACTGAAGCTTTCTTT	CASTGGGRANTEAFF
TRBV7-2	.	many	TRBJ2-7	TGTGCCAGCAGCTTATACGGGGGAGAGCAGTACTTC	CASSLYGGEQYF
TRBV12-3/TRBV12-4	.	few	TRBJ2-1	TGTGCCAGCAGTTTGGTTTTCAATGAGCAGTTCTTC	CASSLVFNEQFF
TRBV2	.	.	TRBJ1-5	TGTGCCAGCATGGGTCTAAGTACGGTTTGGCATTTT	CASMGLSTVWHF
TRBV5-1	.	.	TRBJ2-3	TGCGCCAGCAGCTATCACATCCCGACGGGTAGCACAGATACGCAGTATTTT	CASSYHIPTGSTDTQYF
TRBV9	TRBD2	.	TRBJ2-3	TGTGCCAGCAGCCAGGCGCGGGGGGGCCTGAATACGCAGTATTTT	CASSQARGGLNTQYF
TRBV5-1	TRBD1	few	TRBJ2-7	TGCGCCAGCAGCTTGGTGACCTTGACAGGGAAAGACGAGCAGTACTTC	CASSLVTLTGKDEQYF
TRBV7-2	.	.	TRBJ1-2	TGTGCCAGCAGCTTAGGAGCGGCCAGCTATGGCTACACCTTC	CASSLGAASYGYTF
TRBV7-9	TRBD1	few	TRBJ1-1	TGTGCCAGCAGCTTGAGACAGGGCGCCGACACTGAAGCTTTCTTT	CASSLRQGADTEAFF
TRBV24-1	TRBD1	.	TRBJ2-5	TGTGCCACCAGTGCCGGGGACAGGGGACGAGAGACCCAGTACTTC	CATSAGDRGRETQYF
TRBV18	.	.	TRBJ2-7	TGTGCCAGCTCATCGCAGGGGCAATCCTACGAGCAGTACTTC	CASSSQGQSYEQYF
TRBV18	.	.	TRBJ2-6	TGTGCCAGCTCACCACCGGTTCGGGTTATCTTCTTGACTGGGGCCAACGTCCTGACTTTC	CASSPPVRVIFLTGANVLTF
TRBV7-2	.	.	TRBJ2-7	TGTGCCAGCAGGGGGCAGGGCTCCTACGAGCAGTACTTC	CASRGQGSYEQYF
TRBV5-1	TRBD2	many	TRBJ2-3	TGCGCCAGCAGCTCCGCGACTAGCGGGGGGGCAGATACGCAGTATTTT	CASSSATSGGADTQYF
TRBV5-4	.	many	TRBJ2-7	TGTGCCAGCAGCCGCGGGTTAACTACGGGAGAGCAGTACTTC	CASSRGLTTGEQYF
TRBV7-2	TRBD2	few	TRBJ2-3	TGTGCCAGCAGCTTGTTAGCGGGGGGGGATGATACGCAGTATTTT	CASSLLAGGDDTQYF
TRBV7-9	.	.	TRBJ2-5	TGTGCCAGCGGTTTGCCCCAGTACTTC	CASGLPQYF
TRBV2	TRBD2	few	TRBJ2-5	TGTGCCAGCGCTCAGGGAGGGGAGACCCAGTACTTC	CASAQGGETQYF
TRBV18	TRBD1	few	TRBJ2-5	TGTGCCAGCTCACCTTGGGGACAGGCCGTGGAGACCCAGTACTTC	CASSPWGQAVETQYF
TRBV29-1	.	.	TRBJ1-1	TGCAGCGTTGTCGACTGGACAGAGAACACTGAAGCTTTCTTT	CSVVDWTENTEAFF
TRBV7-2	.	few	TRBJ2-7	TGTGCCAGCAGCCCCCGCTACGAGCAGTACTTC	CASSPRYEQYF
TRBV7-9	TRBD1	few	TRBJ1-2	TGTGCCAGCAGCTTAACCTGGGACAGGGAGGATGGCTACACCTTC	CASSLTWDREDGYTF
TRBV4-1	.	.	TRBJ1-2	TGCGCCAGCAGCCAACTAACCAGGGGAAACTATGGCTACACCTTC	CASSQLTRGNYGYTF
TRBV7-9	TRBD1	few	TRBJ1-1	TGTGCCAGCAGCTTAGCGCGGACAGGGAGCACTGAAGCTTTCTTT	CASSLARTGSTEAFF
TRBV7-2	TRBD1	few	TRBJ2-7	TGTGCCAGCAGCTCCCGACAGGGCAGCTACGAGCAGTACTTC	CASSSRQGSYEQYF
TRBV4-2	.	few	TRBJ1-1	TGTGCCAGCAGTCGCCCAGAGAACACTGAAGCTTTCTTT	CASSRPENTEAFF
TRBV5-6	TRBD1	few	TRBJ1-1	TGTGCCAGCAGCTTGCGCAACAGGGGAGGGACTGAAGCTTTCTTT	CASSLRNRGGTEAFF
TRBV2	TRBD2	.	TRBJ2-5	TGTGCCAGCAGGAGACTAGCGGGGTACCAAGAGACCCAGTACTTC	CASRRLAGYQETQYF
TRBV6-2/TRBV6-3	.	.	TRBJ1-5	TGTGCCAGCAGTTACCGATATAGCAATCAGCCCCAGCATTTT	CASSYRYSNQPQHF
TRBV7-2	.	.	TRBJ1-5	TGTGCCAGCAGCTTAACCCATGAGAGCAATCAGCCCCAGCATTTT	CASSLTHESNQPQHF
TRBV6-5	.	.	TRBJ2-7	TGTGCCAGCAGTTTGGGCCTCCCGGGGTACGAGCAGTACTTC	CASSLGLPGYEQYF
TRBV6-5	TRBD2	.	TRBJ2-1	TGTGCCAGCAGGAGGACTAGCGGGGGGGAGAATGAGCAGTTCTTC	CASRRTSGGENEQFF
TRBV7-2	TRBD2	medium-sized	TRBJ2-3	TGTGCCAGCAGCTTCGTAGCGGGGACAGATACGCAGTATTTT	CASSFVAGTDTQYF
TRBV4-1	.	few	TRBJ2-2	TGCGCCAGCAGCGGGGGGCGGAACACCGGGGAGCTGTTTTTT	CASSGGRNTGELFF
TRBV7-8	.	few	TRBJ2-3	TGTGCCAGCAGCTCAGCGGGTGCTTTATATACGCAGTATTTT	CASSSAGALYTQYF
TRBV7-3	TRBD1	.	TRBJ1-6	TGTGCCAGCAGCTCGACCGGGACAGGAAAATCACCCCTCCACTTT	CASSSTGTGKSPLHF
TRBV5-1	.	.	TRBJ1-1	TGCGCCAGCACCCTCCAGGGACACCGGAACACTGAAGCTTTCTTT	CASTLQGHRNTEAFF
TRBV6-5	.	few	TRBJ1-2	TGTGCCAGCAGTTACTCGGTGGCATATGGCTACACCTTC	CASSYSVAYGYTF
TRBV6-5	.	many	TRBJ1-1	TGTGCCAGCAGCCATGGGAAGGTTCGAAAGAACACTGAAGCTTTCTTT	CASSHGKVRKNTEAFF
TRBV7-9	.	few	TRBJ1-2	TGTGCCAGCAGCTTAGCAGAACCAGGGTATGGCTACACCTTC	CASSLAEPGYGYTF
TRBV6-5	.	.	TRBJ2-3	TGTGCCAGCAGTTCTTCTAGGGGACCCGATACGCAGTATTTT	CASSSSRGPDTQYF
TRBV7-2	TRBD1	.	TRBJ1-5	TGTGCCAGCTCCCCTTGGGACAGGGTAAATCAGCCCCAGCATTTT	CASSPWDRVNQPQHF
TRBV7-2	TRBD1	.	TRBJ1-1	TGTGCCAGCAGCTTAGGACAGGGTGGGGGCGGCACTGAAGCTTTCTTT	CASSLGQGGGGTEAFF